These T cell receptor beta chains were read from a single sample in a study of response to subunit inactivated influenza vaccine. TCRdb independently ran MiXCR on the RT-PCR reads; one entry per CDR3 protein. The sample consists of about 780,000 distinct CDR3 sequences, around a sixth of them appearing once. The sequenced sample was PBMCs from blood, obtained about 5 days after vaccination. All receptors come from a man aged 50 to 59 who received an inactivated influenza vaccine. The CDR3 runs from the conserved cysteine through the conserved F or W. The D gene is left open where the match is weak. Some rows mark clone size as missing; the rest say once, few, many or name a class of expanded clone.

j_gene | v_gene | d_gene | abundance | CDR3nt | CDR3aa
TRBJ2-3 | TRBV11-2 | TRBD2 | NA | TGTGCCAGCAGCAAGTATTTAATGTTGCGGGAGGGGAAAGATACGCAGTATTTT | CASSKYLMLREGKDTQYF
TRBJ2-3 | TRBV7-2 | NA | NA | TGTGCCAGCAGCTTAATCGGAGACAGCACAGATACGCAGTATTTT | CASSLIGDSTDTQYF
TRBJ2-3 | TRBV5-1 | NA | NA | TGCGCCAGCACCTGGAGTCTTCAGGCAGATACGCAGTATTTT | CASTWSLQADTQYF
TRBJ2-5 | TRBV13 | NA | NA | TGTGCCAGCAGCCTAGCAGAGGTCTTAGACGGGGAGACCCAGTACTTC | CASSLAEVLDGETQYF
TRBJ1-1 | TRBV12-3/TRBV12-4 | NA | many | TGTGCCAGCAGTTTTAGAGGGAACACTGAAGCTTTCTTT | CASSFRGNTEAFF
TRBJ2-1 | TRBV6-1 | NA | few | TGTGCCAGCAGTCGTAACCGGAACGCTGGGATGGATGAGCAGTTCTTC | CASSRNRNAGMDEQFF
TRBJ2-7 | TRBV5-5 | NA | many | TGTGCCAGCAGCTTACAGGGAACCTCCTACGAGCAGTACTTC | CASSLQGTSYEQYF
TRBJ2-1 | TRBV4-1 | NA | many | TGCGCCAGCAGCCACCCCCTAGGGGAGGAGCAGTTCTTC | CASSHPLGEEQFF
TRBJ1-1 | TRBV7-2 | TRBD1 | NA | TGTGCCAGCAGCTTAGGTCGGACAGGGGTCACTGAAGCTTTCTTT | CASSLGRTGVTEAFF
TRBJ2-3 | TRBV4-2 | TRBD2 | few | TGTGCCAGCAGCATAGACCACCCGAGGATAAGCGGGAGGATTGGGGATACGCAGTATTTT | CASSIDHPRISGRIGDTQYF
TRBJ2-7 | TRBV12-3/TRBV12-4 | NA | NA | TGTGCCAGCAGCCCCCCGGGAAGGGTCTACGAGCAGTACTTC | CASSPPGRVYEQYF
TRBJ1-4 | TRBV5-6 | NA | NA | TGTGCCAGCAGCAATTCACTTGTTATTGAAAAACTGTTTTTT | CASSNSLVIEKLFF
TRBJ2-1 | TRBV6-5 | TRBD2 | NA | TGTGCCAGCAGTTACTTCGCGGGGGGGCGGACTGAGCAGTTCTTC | CASSYFAGGRTEQFF
TRBJ1-1 | TRBV7-9 | TRBD1 | many | TGTGCCAGCAGCTCCGGACAGGGCGGGGACACTGAAGCTTTCTTT | CASSSGQGGDTEAFF
TRBJ1-5 | TRBV10-2 | TRBD1 | few | TGCGCCACCGGGGACAGGAATAGCAATCAGCCCCAGCATTTT | CATGDRNSNQPQHF
TRBJ1-4 | TRBV10-3 | NA | NA | TGTGCCATCAGTACGGACAGATTTAATGAAAAACTGTTTTTT | CAISTDRFNEKLFF
TRBJ1-3 | TRBV29-1 | TRBD1 | NA | TGCAGCGTTCAACCCAGGGGGCCTGGAAACACCATATATTTT | CSVQPRGPGNTIYF
TRBJ2-7 | TRBV7-2 | TRBD1 | NA | TGTGCCAGCAGAAAAGAATGGACAGGGGGCTACGAGCAGTACTTC | CASRKEWTGGYEQYF
TRBJ1-5 | TRBV28 | NA | NA | TGTGCCAGCCATATGACCAGCGAAAATCAGCCCCAGCATTTT | CASHMTSENQPQHF
TRBJ1-1 | TRBV9 | NA | few | TGTGCCAGCAGCGTAGCGGGGGAGAACACTGAAGCTTTCTTT | CASSVAGENTEAFF
TRBJ2-5 | TRBV24-1 | TRBD1 | NA | TGTGCCACCAGTGATTCCGCCCAGGGGGCCGAGACCCAGTACTTC | CATSDSAQGAETQYF
TRBJ2-5 | TRBV11-2 | TRBD1 | NA | TGTGCCAGCATGGGAAAGACAGGGAGAGAGACCCAGTACTTC | CASMGKTGRETQYF
TRBJ1-1 | TRBV3-1 | TRBD1 | few | TGTGCCAGCAGCCAAGAGACAGGGAAGACTGAAGCTTTCTTT | CASSQETGKTEAFF
TRBJ2-7 | TRBV7-9 | TRBD1 | many | TGTGCCAGCAGCTTAGCGGGACAGGGAACATACGAGCAGTACTTC | CASSLAGQGTYEQYF
TRBJ1-2 | TRBV7-2 | NA | few | TGTGCCAGCAGCTTATCCAGGGAGGACTATGGCTACACCTTC | CASSLSREDYGYTF
TRBJ1-1 | TRBV7-2 | TRBD1 | few | TGTGCCAGCAGCTATTTCGACAGGGCGGCTGAAGCTTTCTTT | CASSYFDRAAEAFF
TRBJ2-7 | TRBV6-5 | NA | NA | TGTGCCAGCAGTTACTCGATAGGAAGCTCCTACGAGCAGTACTTC | CASSYSIGSSYEQYF
TRBJ2-7 | TRBV20-1 | TRBD2 | few | TGCAGCGCAAAAGGGACTAGCGGGAGGGCCAGACAGTACTTC | CSAKGTSGRARQYF
TRBJ2-5 | TRBV5-5 | NA | many | TGTGCCAGCAGCCCCCAGGGGGGGTCCCAAGAGACCCAGTACTTC | CASSPQGGSQETQYF
TRBJ2-6 | TRBV4-1 | TRBD1 | NA | TGCGCCAGCAGCCAAGACATACTACAGGGGGTAGGCAAATATGGGGCCAACGTCCTGACTTTC | CASSQDILQGVGKYGANVLTF
TRBJ2-1 | TRBV7-2 | NA | NA | TGTGCCAGCAGCTTAGATCCGACAATCAATGAGCAGTTCTTC | CASSLDPTINEQFF